The source of this T cell receptor (beta chain) is a study of T cell changes during pregnancy in multiple sclerosis. The CDR3 is 15 amino acids. V lost 0 bases and J lost 7, with 16 bases in between. Germline V gives CDR1 SGHRS, CDR2 YFSETQ. Generated by immunoSEQ multiplex PCR, the TCRdb table keeps only in-frame clones and is missing some. The sample has about 50,000 clones, about nine tenths seen once. This clonotype originated in a female donor in good health, enrolled as a control in a pregnancy study. The sequenced sample was CD4+ T cells from peripheral blood mononuclear cells, obtained after pregnancy. The rearrangement links TRBV5-1 to TRBJ1-2, with D tentatively TRBD1 (5 bases). CDR3 region: CASSLAGEGPFGYTF. DNA for the CDR3: TGCGCCAGCAGCTTGGCTGGGGAGGGGCCCTTTGGCTACACCTTC.